Below, one TCR beta chain is given with its context. TCRdb itself ran the 5' RACE reads through MiXCR, one entry per CDR3 protein. The sample includes about 350,000 distinct CDR3 sequences, roughly an eighth of them seen just once. The CDR3 is made up of 15 amino acids. The V and J ends lost 5 bases and 0 bases, in that order; junction bases with no gene match: 4. This sample stems from a study of T-cell memory formation after mild COVID-19. Sequenced sample: PBMCs or a T cell subset sorted from them (not recorded which). This chain uses TRBV12-3 or TRBV12-4 with TRBJ1-3; 7 bases match TRBD1. The clonotype originates from a man in his late teens or twenties who had mild COVID-19 (a few samples of this study predate the infection). Cell type and time point are not known. The CDR3 DNA follows: TGTGCCAGCAGTCCACGGGACAGCTCTGGAAACACCATATATTTT. Translated, it gives CASSPRDSSGNTIYF.